These 9 T cell receptor beta chains share one sample of origin, sequenced in a study of blood T cell repertoires in COVID-19. Sequencing used immunoSEQ multiplex PCR; TCRdb keeps in-frame clones, though not all of them. This table has roughly 60,000 clones, approximately 75% appearing once. Source material: peripheral blood. The source of these receptors is a man older than 75 with acute or convalescent COVID-19.

V usage is TRBV2 and J usage is TRBJ1-5; 10 bases agree with TRBD1. V was pared by 4 bases and J by 2 bases, with 11 bases of the junction left unmatched. The CDR3 has 18 amino acids. Germline CDR1 reads SNHLY; CDR2 reads FYNNEI. CDR3 coding DNA: TGTGCCAGCAGTGTGAAAGACAGGGGGCTATCGGGCAATCAGCCCCAGCATTTT. Translation gives CASSVKDRGLSGNQPQHF.

This rearrangement joins TRBV6-2 or TRBV6-3 to TRBJ1-4; D is undetermined. The CDR3 totals 16 residues. Trimming pared 0 bases from V and 5 bases from J, leaving 13 bases between. Germline CDR1 reads MNHEY; CDR2 reads SVGEGT. The CDR3 loop is CASSYSIRGGNEKLFF. As DNA, the CDR3 is TGTGCCAGCAGTTACTCGATCCGCGGAGGAAATGAAAAACTGTTTTTT.

The rearrangement uses TRBV11-2 and TRBJ1-6; TRBD1 agrees at 7 bases. The length of the CDR3 is 14 residues. Germline lookup yields CDR1 SGHAT and CDR2 FQNNGV. V lost 6 bases and J lost 7; bases outside the gene matches: 6. CDR3 nucleotide sequence: TGTGCCAGCAGAGATGGGACAGCGAATTCACCCCTCCACTTT. Protein sequence: CASRDGTANSPLHF. Full variable domain (outside the CDR3, taken from reference TRBV11-2 and TRBJ1-6): EAGVAQSPRYKIIEKRQSVAFWCNPISGHATLYWYQQILGQGPKLLIQFQNNGVVDDSQLPKDRFSAERLKGVDSTLKIQPAKLEDSAVYLCASRDGTANSPLHFGNGTRLTVT.

This clone was observed once. This chain links TRBV2 with TRBJ2-1, with 10 bases fitting TRBD1. The length of the CDR3 is 15 residues. J was trimmed by 9 bases and V by 5 bases; bases with no gene match: 10. CDR1 and CDR2 from the germline V gene are SNHLY and FYNNEI. CDR3: CASSSDRGDKFEQFF. In DNA, the CDR3 is TGTGCCAGCAGTTCGGACAGGGGGGATAAATTTGAGCAGTTCTTC.

V is TRBV19 and J is TRBJ1-2; maybe TRBD1 (5 bases). Germline loops: CDR1 LNHDA, CDR2 SQIVND (reference sequence). This CDR3 comprises 14 residues. The V end was cut by 9 bases, the J end by 4 bases, with 18 bases between. CDR3 nucleotides: TGTGCCAGCAGGGACTCAGAGAAGATCTATGGCTACACCTTC. Translating gives CASRDSEKIYGYTF. Variable domain in full (rest from reference TRBV19 and TRBJ1-2): DGGITQSPKYLFRKEGQNVTLSCEQNLNHDAMYWYRQDPGQGLRLIYYSQIVNDFQKGDIAEGYSVSREKKESFPLTVTSAQKNPTAFYLCASRDSEKIYGYTFGSGTRLTVV.

In this sample, this clone turned up once. The chain carries TRBV5-4 and TRBJ1-1; 8 nucleotides line up with TRBD1. Germline lookup yields CDR1 SGHNT and CDR2 YYREEE (reference sequence). CDR3 size: 14 residues. V lost 4 bases, J lost 1 base, and 3 bases stayed unmatched. CDR3 region: CASSRDRTNTEAFF. In nucleotides, the CDR3 is TGTGCCAGCAGCAGGGACAGGACGAACACTGAAGCTTTCTTT.

The J gene is TRBJ2-7, the V gene TRBV3-1 (or the pseudogene TRBV3-2), with D maybe TRBD1 (5 bases). The CDR3 totals 14 residues. V dropped 3 bases and J dropped 0 bases, with 9 bases sitting between them. CDR1 and CDR2 (germline): LGHDT, YNNKEL (reference sequence). The CDR3, as DNA: TGTGCCAGCAGCCATAGGGGTAGCTCCTACGAGCAGTACTTC. Amino acid sequence: CASSHRGSSYEQYF.

This clone was seen a few times. The chain combines TRBV6-1 with TRBJ1-4; TRBD1 aligns across 12 bases. Germline V gene lookup returns CDR1 MNHNS and CDR2 SASEGT. This CDR3 is 17 amino acids long. J gave up 5 bases and V 2 bases, and 6 bases lay outside the gene matches. DNA for the CDR3: TGTGCCAGCAGTGAAATGGGGACAGGGGGCTGGAATGAAAAACTGTTTTTT. It is translated as CASSEMGTGGWNEKLFF.

The chain employs TRBV9 and TRBJ2-7, with a possible D match to TRBD2 (6 bases). The length of the CDR3 is 13 residues. Germline-derived CDR1 and CDR2 are SGDLS and YYNGEE. V was clipped by 4 bases and J by 4 bases, with 12 bases between them. The CDR3 bases are TGTGCCAGCAGCCGGGACTCAAAATACGAGCAGTACTTC. It encodes CASSRDSKYEQYF.